The rows below give T cell receptor beta chains drawn from one sample of a study of cytomegalovirus exposure and HLA in healthy donors. Only in-frame clones appear in the TCRdb table, and some are missing; sequencing was by immunoSEQ multiplex PCR. There are over 150,000 clones in the sample; roughly 80% occur only once, and 3.7% lies in the top ten. Sample: PBMCs. Receptors were obtained from a man younger than 45 in good health and CMV-seropositive. CDR3s include the opening cysteine and the closing phenylalanine or tryptophan. A D gene is named only where the DNA matches it firmly. Clone sizes are given selectively: once, few, many, or a class where the clone is expanded.

TRBV2	TRBJ2-5	.	.	TGTGCCAGCACAGGTAGAGAGACCCAGTACTTC	CASTGRETQYF
TRBV5-1	TRBJ1-2	.	TRBD1	TGCGCCAGCGTCCCCTCACCGGGACAGGGGACTTATGGCTACACCTTC	CASVPSPGQGTYGYTF
TRBV6-1	TRBJ2-5	.	TRBD2	TGTGCCAGCGGTAACCTAGCGGAAGAGACCCAGTACTTC	CASGNLAEETQYF
TRBV10-1	TRBJ1-2	.	.	TGCGCCAGCAGTGACGGGCAGGGAGGATATGGCTACACCTTC	CASSDGQGGYGYTF
TRBV2	TRBJ2-2	.	TRBD1	TGTGCCAGCAGGACGGGACAGGGCCAGAACACCGGGGAGCTGTTTTTT	CASRTGQGQNTGELFF
TRBV13	TRBJ2-5	.	TRBD1	TGTGCCAGCAGCTTTGACAGGGGGCGGGAGACCCAGTACTTC	CASSFDRGRETQYF
TRBV6-5	TRBJ1-2	.	.	TGTGCCAGCAGTTACTCCGGCGGGGGTGGCTATGGCTACACCTTC	CASSYSGGGGYGYTF
TRBV5-6	TRBJ2-7	.	.	TGTGCCAGCAGCTTGGTGGGGGGTGAATACGAGCAGTACTTC	CASSLVGGEYEQYF
TRBV28	TRBJ1-5	.	TRBD1	TGTGCCAGCAGTTTGACAGGGGGCCATCTCCAGCCCCAGCATTTT	CASSLTGGHLQPQHF
TRBV2	TRBJ1-1	.	.	TGTGCCAGCCAGATCACAGCAATGAACACTGAAGCTTTCTTT	CASQITAMNTEAFF
TRBV4-3	TRBJ1-2	few	TRBD1	TGCGCCAGCAGCCAAAGACTGTATTCCCGGACAGGGAACGGCTACACCTTC	CASSQRLYSRTGNGYTF
TRBV6-6	TRBJ2-5	.	TRBD2	TGTGCCAGCAGTTTGACTAGCGGGGGTCTCCAAGAGACCCAGTACTTC	CASSLTSGGLQETQYF
TRBV27	TRBJ1-2	few	TRBD1	TGTGCCAGCAGTCGTACCGGGACAGGCTATGGCTACACCTTC	CASSRTGTGYGYTF
TRBV5-5	TRBJ2-5	.	TRBD1	TGTGCCAGCAGCGTCACGGGACAGGGGGAGACCCAGTACTTC	CASSVTGQGETQYF
TRBV4-1	TRBJ2-3	.	TRBD2	TGCGCCAGCAGCCAGGGGATAGCGGGGGGGACGACAGATACGCAGTATTTT	CASSQGIAGGTTDTQYF
TRBV27	TRBJ2-3	.	TRBD2	TGTGCCAGCAGTTTATTCCAGCGGGAGATCACAGATACGCAGTATTTT	CASSLFQREITDTQYF
TRBV28	TRBJ1-2	.	TRBD1	TGTGCCAGCAGTTTATGGGGGACAGGGGGCGGCTATGGCTACACCTTC	CASSLWGTGGGYGYTF
TRBV29-1	TRBJ2-3	.	.	TGCAGCGTTGAAGATTCCGGAGATACGCAGTATTTT	CSVEDSGDTQYF
TRBV2	TRBJ2-5	.	TRBD1	TGTGCCAGCAGGGACAGGGGGCTCAGTCCAGAGACCCAGTACTTC	CASRDRGLSPETQYF
TRBV5-1	TRBJ1-4	.	.	TGCGCCAGCAGCTTGGGACAGAGTGAAAAACTGTTTTTT	CASSLGQSEKLFF
TRBV29-1	TRBJ2-5	.	TRBD1	TGCAGCGTTAAACCGGGACAGGCGGGAGAGACCCAGTACTTC	CSVKPGQAGETQYF
TRBV2	TRBJ2-5	few	TRBD2	TGTGCCAGCAGTGGTAGCGGGGGGGCCACAGAGACCCAGTACTTC	CASSGSGGATETQYF
TRBV11-3	TRBJ2-2	.	.	TGTGCCAGCAGTAGAACCGGGGAGCTGTTTTTT	CASSRTGELFF
TRBV5-4	TRBJ2-1	.	TRBD2	TGTGCCAGCAGCTTGTCGCGGGGGGGAGACAATGAGCAGTTCTTC	CASSLSRGGDNEQFF
TRBV10-3	TRBJ1-6	.	.	TGTGGCGCCAGCGGGGCGGGGCTGCTCCTCCACTTT	CGASGAGLLLHF
TRBV7-2	TRBJ2-7	once	.	TGTGCCAGCAGCTTACTCCTCGAAGAGAGCTACGAGCAGTACTTC	CASSLLLEESYEQYF
TRBV7-2	TRBJ1-1	.	.	TGTGCCAGCAGCTTATTAGGGGTCGTGAACACTGAAGCTTTCTTT	CASSLLGVVNTEAFF
TRBV19	TRBJ2-2	.	TRBD2	TGTGCCAGTAGTCGCCTCGGGGGGGCCACCGGGGAGCTGTTTTTT	CASSRLGGATGELFF
TRBV19	TRBJ2-1	few	TRBD1	TGTGCCAGTAGTATAGCCACAGGGGGACGTGAGCAGTTCTTC	CASSIATGGREQFF
TRBV4-2	TRBJ2-5	.	.	TGTGCCAGCAGCCAAATGGCAGGGCACCAAGAGACCCAGTACTTC	CASSQMAGHQETQYF
TRBV7-3	TRBJ1-1	.	TRBD1	TGTGCCAGCAGCTTGACAGGGGCGAGCACTGAAGCTTTCTTT	CASSLTGASTEAFF
TRBV7-9	TRBJ2-3	few	.	TGTGCCAGCAGCCCCCCTTCAGAGGGTACGCAGTATTTT	CASSPPSEGTQYF
TRBV29-1	TRBJ2-7	once	TRBD2	TGCAGCGTTGGGGGACTAGCGGGGGCAACTACCTACGAGCAGTACTTC	CSVGGLAGATTYEQYF
TRBV4-2	TRBJ2-2	.	.	TGTGCCAGCAGCCAAGATTGGGACTTCACCGGGGAGCTGTTTTTT	CASSQDWDFTGELFF
TRBV5-6	TRBJ2-7	few	TRBD1	TGTGCCAGCAGCTTAGGACAGGGGCTCCAAGCCTCCTACGAGCAGTACTTC	CASSLGQGLQASYEQYF
TRBV5-6	TRBJ2-5	.	.	TGTGCCAGCAGCCCAGGGTACCAAGAGACCCAGTACTTC	CASSPGYQETQYF
TRBV7-9	TRBJ2-1	.	.	TGTGCCAGCAGCTTAGATCAGGGATCCTACAATGAGCAGTTCTTC	CASSLDQGSYNEQFF
TRBV5-4	TRBJ2-1	.	TRBD1	TGTGCCAGCAGCCAGACAGGGAACTCCTACAATGAGCAGTTCTTC	CASSQTGNSYNEQFF
TRBV7-2	TRBJ2-7	once	TRBD2	TGTGCCAGCAGCCCAGGGAGGGGCCGAAGCTCCTACGAGCAGTACTTC	CASSPGRGRSSYEQYF
TRBV7-9	TRBJ1-2	.	.	TGTGCCAGCAGCTTAGCGCGTAACTATGGCTACACCTTC	CASSLARNYGYTF
TRBV27	TRBJ2-7	few	TRBD1	TGTGCCAGCAGTTCCTGGAGTAGGGGGCGGTACGAGCAGTACTTC	CASSSWSRGRYEQYF
TRBV4-3	TRBJ1-2	few	.	TGCGCCAGCAGCCAAGATAGGGGAAACTATGGCTACACCTTC	CASSQDRGNYGYTF